This note documents a single T cell receptor (beta chain) sequence. The antigen is not known. This record belongs to a study of T cells in Graves' hyperthyroidism and ophthalmopathy. Notes on the study in general: Ophthalmopathy was distinguished from stable hyperthyroidism by 13 V-J signatures. Most clonotypes that expanded in the thyroid above 0.001 also showed up in blood.

Amplified TCR beta CDR3 regions came from RNA transcripts. In the first-round RT-PCR of the TCR CDR3, the HTBI primer set was used. TCRdb fed the multiplex PCR reads into MiXCR, producing one record per CDR3 protein. Here the sample spans 370,000 or so distinct CDR3 sequences, 20% to 25% being singletons. This CDR3 spans 14 amino acids. Trimming took off 3 bases at V and 0 bases at J, with 8 bases between the two ends. More than 8.5 ml of fresh peripheral blood supplied the PBMCs. The clonotype originates from a man aged 50-60 years with Graves' hyperthyroidism. V gene TRBV12-3 or TRBV12-4 combines with J gene TRBJ1-1, with D perhaps TRBD1 (5 bases). Sequenced input: blood. CDR3 in amino acids: CASSLKDMNTEAFF. The CDR3 DNA sequence: TGTGCCAGCAGTTTGAAGGACATGAACACTGAAGCTTTCTTT.